Listed below are T cell receptor beta chains from one sample, sequenced in a study of OX40 agonist ivuxolimab in advanced cancers. The assay was immunoSEQ multiplex PCR, and TCRdb's table has in-frame clones only and misses some. Of around 80,000 clones listed, more than 90% are singletons. The material sequenced was CD4+ or CD8+ T cells sorted from blood, taken in a trial of the OX40 agonist ivuxolimab. These receptors came from an adult with an advanced solid tumor such as melanoma, head and neck, liver or kidney cancer. Each CDR3 is given with its conserved first and last residue. A D gene is named only where the DNA matches it firmly. The size of a clone is reported for some rows only, either as once, few or many, or as a class for expanded clones.

TRBJ2-1	16	.	TRBV7-2	.	CASSPLWGVSYNEQFF	TGTGCCAGCAGCCCCCTATGGGGGGTCTCCTACAATGAGCAGTTCTTC
TRBJ1-1	13	.	TRBV6-1	.	CASSKAPNTEAFF	TGTGCCAGCAGCAAGGCCCCGAACACTGAAGCTTTCTTT
TRBJ1-1	13	.	TRBV5-4	.	CASKGGQNTEAFF	TGTGCCAGCAAGGGGGGGCAGAACACTGAAGCTTTCTTT
TRBJ2-7	13	.	TRBV15	.	CATSRVALDEQYF	TGTGCCACCAGCAGGGTGGCGTTGGACGAGCAGTACTTC
TRBJ2-1	11	TRBD2	TRBV20-1	.	CSAREAGGEFF	TGCAGTGCTAGAGAAGCGGGGGGAGAGTTCTTC
TRBJ2-3	19	.	TRBV21-1	.	CASSKESGTSGPRTDTQYF	TGTGCCAGCAGCAAAGAGTCCGGGACTAGCGGGCCCCGCACAGATACGCAGTATTTT
TRBJ2-7	16	TRBD2	TRBV7-2	.	CASSLALGGGPYEQYF	TGTGCCAGCAGCTTAGCGCTTGGGGGGGGACCCTACGAGCAGTACTTC
TRBJ2-3	15	.	TRBV9	.	CASSYRGASTDTQYF	TGTGCCAGCAGCTACCGGGGGGCTAGCACAGATACGCAGTATTTT
TRBJ2-4	16	TRBD1	TRBV2	.	CASSRDREPAKNIQYF	TGTGCCAGCAGCCGGGACAGGGAACCGGCCAAAAACATTCAGTACTTC
TRBJ2-3	15	.	TRBV19	.	CASSIEDSRTDTQYF	TGTGCCAGTAGTATCGAGGACTCCCGCACAGATACGCAGTATTTT
TRBJ1-5	17	.	TRBV7-8	once	CASSLGTWTVSNQPQHF	TGTGCCAGCAGCCTAGGGACCTGGACGGTGAGCAATCAGCCCCAGCATTTT